The 10 T cell receptor beta chains in this list originate from one sample, sequenced in a study of T-cell reconstitution after alpha-beta-depleted transplantation in children. TCRbeta library preparation incorporated unique molecular identifiers. TCRdb re-called the PCR reads with MiXCR, one entry per CDR3 protein. The sample consists of approximately 110,000 distinct CDR3 sequences, under 30% of them appearing once. The sample was PBMCs, mostly from graft donor cells, taken 180 days after TCRalphabeta/CD19-depleted stem cell transplant. The receptor source for this set is a male patient aged 2 to 10 who had a stem cell transplant for chronic granulomatous disease, so the T cells may come from the graft donor.

Ten or more counts support this clonotype. The chain employs TRBV10-3 and TRBJ2-3; D uncertain. Trimming removed 2 bases from V and 4 bases from J, with 4 bases in between. The CDR3 runs to 12 residues. In germline, CDR1 is ENHRY, CDR2 SYGVKD. For the CDR3, the DNA is TGTGCCATCAGTGAGGGGGCAGATACGCAGTATTTT. Translation gives CAISEGADTQYF.

In this sample, this clonotype turned up many times. The chain uses TRBV27 and TRBJ2-7; TRBD2 matches 10 bases. Per the germline V gene, CDR1 is MNHEY and CDR2 is SMNVEV (reference sequence). V was pared by 4 bases and J by 8 bases, with 11 bases of the junction left unmatched. CDR3 length equals 15 residues. The CDR3 loop is CASSSPASGSFKQYF. In DNA form, the CDR3 reads TGTGCCAGCAGTTCCCCGGCTAGCGGGAGTTTCAAGCAGTACTTC.

This clonotype has more than one count but fewer than ten. V gene TRBV20-1 combines with J gene TRBJ2-7; 8 nucleotides line up with TRBD1. CDR1 DFQATT and CDR2 SNEGSKA come from the germline V gene (reference sequence). The CDR3 loop spans 13 amino acids. V shed 0 bases, J shed 9 bases, and the junction held 7 bases outside the gene matches. This CDR3 is CSARDLRGQGQYF. The DNA of the CDR3 is TGCAGTGCTAGAGATCTCAGGGGGCAAGGGCAGTACTTC.

This clonotype came up many times. CDR3 in amino acids: CSAKGLAGHYNEQFF. The CDR3 DNA sequence: TGCAGTGCTAAGGGACTAGCGGGACATTACAATGAGCAGTTCTTC. V gene TRBV20-1 combines with J gene TRBJ2-1, with 13 bases identical to TRBD2. The germline V gene encodes CDR1 DFQATT and CDR2 SNEGSKA (reference sequence). The CDR3 length is 15 residues. V lost 4 bases to trimming and J lost 4 bases; unmatched junction nucleotides: 4.

Note on this clonotype: A much larger clone differs by one base, so this may be a read error. This chain links TRBV15 with TRBJ2-1, with 10 positions matching TRBD2. The V gene's germline CDR1 is LNHNV and CDR2 YYDKDF (reference sequence). The CDR3 runs to 16 residues. This CDR3 reads CATSRGISGRYNQQFF. The CDR3 DNA reads TGTGCCACCAGCAGAGGTATTAGCGGGAGGTACAATCAGCAGTTCTTC.

V gene TRBV20-1 combines with J gene TRBJ2-5; 11 bases map to TRBD2. Per germline, CDR1 DFQATT and CDR2 SNEGSKA (reference sequence). This CDR3 has 14 residues. J lost 4 bases, V lost 5 bases, and 6 bases had no gene match. The chain's CDR3 is CSARSGGAGETQYF. The CDR3 DNA reads TGCAGTGCTCGTAGCGGGGGGGCTGGAGAGACCCAGTACTTC.

The genes are TRBV20-1 and TRBJ2-3, with a possible D match to TRBD2 (5 bases). This CDR3 has 13 residues. V shed 5 bases and J shed 4 bases, with 13 bases lying between them. Germline V CDR1 and CDR2: DFQATT, SNEGSKA (reference sequence). DNA for the CDR3: TGCAGTGCTCCTCTAGGAGGCCCAGATACGCAGTATTTT. Its protein is CSAPLGGPDTQYF.

The table lists this clonotype with many counts. CDR3 loop: CSARKREGAPGNEQFF. In nucleotides, the CDR3 is TGCAGTGCTAGAAAGCGGGAGGGCGCCCCTGGGAATGAGCAGTTCTTC. The chain links TRBV20-1 to TRBJ2-1; 10 bases fit TRBD2. CDR3 length equals 16 residues. The V gene end was trimmed by 2 bases and the J gene end by 7 bases; junction bases not matched to a gene: 11. Germline V gene data show CDR1 as DFQATT and CDR2 as SNEGSKA (reference sequence).

This clonotype was recorded many times. The rearrangement links TRBV6-5 to TRBJ2-5; D might be TRBD1 or TRBD2, each matching 5 bases. The V and J ends lost 9 bases and 9 bases respectively, with 14 bases between them. This CDR3 region has 11 residues. The V gene's germline CDR1 is MNHEY and CDR2 SVGAGI. The CDR3 nucleotides are TGTGCCAGTCAGGGTGGGCGGGCCCAGTACTTC. Translation gives CASQGGRAQYF.

This clonotype has only a few counts. This chain connects TRBV29-1 to TRBJ2-5; D is uncertain. This CDR3 contains 12 residues. Trimming took off 4 bases at V and 1 base at J, with 7 bases between the two ends. Germline values: CDR1 SQVTM, CDR2 ANQGSEA. CDR3 in DNA: TGCAGCGTTGTACAGCTCCAAGAGACCCAGTACTTC. It codes for CSVVQLQETQYF. The full variable domain, in which reference TRBV29-1 and TRBJ2-5 provide the parts outside the CDR3, is SAVISQKPSRDICQRGTSLTIQCQVDSQVTMMFWYRQQPGQSLTLIATANQGSEATYESGFVIDKFPISRPNLTFSTLTVSNMSPEDSSIYLCSVVQLQETQYFGPGTRLLVL.